This TCR beta chain was found in a study of blood T cell repertoires in COVID-19. Turning to the study itself: Researchers got acute and convalescent COVID-19 samples from the United States, Italy and Spain.

Using immunoSEQ multiplex PCR, the repertoire was profiled, and TCRdb retains in-frame clones only, with some absent. The sample shows 65,000 to 95,000 clones, 70% to 85% of them seen only once. The CDR3 has 18 residues. Germline lookup yields CDR1 LGHNA and CDR2 YSLEER. V was pared by 1 base and J by 4 bases, with 12 bases of the junction left unmatched. The sequence came from a woman aged 45-59 years with acute or convalescent COVID-19. The V call is TRBV4-3, the J call TRBJ1-1, with 10 positions matching TRBD1. Material for sequencing was peripheral blood. CDR3 nucleotide sequence: TGCGCCAGCAGCCAAGCCGTCCCGGGACAGGGGCTTGGCACTGAAGCTTTCTTT. This translates into CASSQAVPGQGLGTEAFF.